Listed here are 10 T cell receptor delta chains from one sample, sequenced in a study of Vδ1+ human thymocytes. Study-wide results and caveats: Highly polyclonal TRG and TRD repertoires with Gaussian CDR3 length distributions appeared in thymus.

Extracted RNA was reverse transcribed into cDNA. Multiplex PCR used pooled V-gene forward primers and a constant-region reverse primer to amplify CDR3s. TCRdb re-called the multiplex PCR reads through CATT. The table lists about 25,000 delta-chain clones, about 31% of them singletons, with approximately 1.4% in the top ten. Antigen specificity for these receptors is unknown. The specimen was Vdelta1+ gamma-delta thymocytes from the thymus. Subset reported: FACS-sorted CD3+ TCRalphabeta- TCRVdelta1+ TCRVdelta2- thymocytes. Source of these receptors: a boy under two years old who had congenital heart surgery.

This clone was picked up a small number of times. The chain links TRDV1 to TRDJ1; 8 nucleotides align to TRDD3. Germline loops: CDR1 TSWWSYY, CDR2 QGS. The V gene end was trimmed by 4 bases and the J gene end by 1 base; junction bases not matched to a gene: 32. The CDR3 has 24 residues. This chain's CDR3 is CALGGFPGITGGHVPLYTTDKLIF. In DNA form, the CDR3 reads TGTGCTCTTGGGGGCTTCCCAGGGATTACTGGGGGCCACGTCCCCCTTTACACCACCGATAAACTCATCTTT.

This clone was detected only a few times. This chain uses TRDV1 with TRDJ1; 9 nucleotides line up with TRDD3. Germline CDR1 reads TSWWSYY; CDR2 reads QGS. The CDR3 is made up of 19 amino acids. J was trimmed by 3 bases and V by 0 bases; bases with no gene match: 14. Here the CDR3 DNA reads TGTGCTCTTGGGGAACTAGTTCTCCTACGTCGGGGATACGCCGATAAACTCATCTTT. It is translated as CALGELVLLRRGYADKLIF.

This chain joins TRDV1 and TRDJ1, with 8 bases identical to TRDD3. The V segment lost 1 base and the J segment 0 bases; nucleotides outside the gene matches: 19. Germline lookup yields CDR1 TSWWSYY and CDR2 QGS. This CDR3 has 21 residues. The CDR3 region has the DNA TGTGCTCTTGGGGAACCGAAGGCCGTCCCGACCCTACTGGGGGACACCGATAAACTCATCTTT. It is translated as CALGEPKAVPTLLGDTDKLIF.

In its sample, this clone was seen once. This specimen includes other DNA sequences encoding the same CDR3. The V call is TRDV1, the J call TRDJ1; 13 bases line up with TRDD3. The V segment lost 0 bases and the J segment 0 bases; nucleotides outside the gene matches: 34. This CDR3 is 28 amino acids long. In germline, CDR1 is TSWWSYY, CDR2 QGS. In DNA, the CDR3 is TGTGCTCTTGGGGAACTCGTTGGGAAGGTCTTCTACTGGGGGATACGCGTATCCCCGACGGGGGACACCGATAAACTCATCTTT. Amino acid sequence: CALGELVGKVFYWGIRVSPTGDTDKLIF.

This clone was seen a few times. Compared with germline, one end of the junction differs, possibly owing to a read error. This CDR3 is also generated by other DNA sequences in the sample. This chain connects TRDV1 to TRDJ1; TRDD3 aligns across 10 bases. Germline loops: CDR1 TSWWSYY, CDR2 QGS. The CDR3 consists of 20 residues. The CDR3 DNA sequence: TGTGCTCTCGGGGAACTCCCCTTCCTCTGGGGGATAAAGGCCACCGATAAACTCATCTTT. Amino acid sequence: CALGELPFLWGIKATDKLIF.

This clone is a singleton in its sample. The gene calls are TRDV1 and TRDJ1, with D possibly being TRDD1 or TRDD3 (5 bases each). Trimming removed 5 bases at V and 7 bases at J, with 20 bases between. The CDR3 covers 15 residues. Germline lookup yields CDR1 TSWWSYY and CDR2 QGS. CDR3 nucleotide sequence: TGTGCTCTTGGGAAAATACCGGGGGCCGGAACTAAACTCATCTTT. Amino acid sequence: CALGKIPGAGTKLIF.

This clone showed up just a few times. The genes are TRDV1 and TRDJ1; 8 nucleotides align to TRDD2. The CDR3 runs to 21 residues. Per the germline V gene, CDR1 is TSWWSYY and CDR2 is QGS. The trim removed 1 base at V and 0 bases at J, leaving 19 bases unmatched. CDR3 DNA sequence: TGTGCTCTTGGGGAACCCCTCAGGCTTCCTACCTTCCTGGGGAACACCGATAAACTCATCTTT. Its translation: CALGEPLRLPTFLGNTDKLIF.

This clone was observed a handful of times. This chain joins TRDV1 and TRDJ1; D possibly uses TRDD2 or TRDD3 (5 bases each). Germline V gene data show CDR1 as TSWWSYY and CDR2 as QGS. V lost 0 bases to trimming and J lost 10 bases, with 21 bases between them. The CDR3 extends over 16 amino acids. CDR3 in amino acids: CALGELYGFLHTGLIF. In DNA, the CDR3 is TGTGCTCTTGGGGAACTATATGGGTTCCTCCATACGGGACTCATCTTT.

The rearrangement links TRDV1 to TRDJ1; the match to TRDD2 covers 8 bases. V dropped 4 bases and J dropped 0; count of bases not matched to a gene: 22. Germline V gene lookup returns CDR1 TSWWSYY and CDR2 QGS. The CDR3 spans 21 residues. This chain's CDR3 is CALGVHQLPTSRRGYTDKLIF. In nucleotides, the CDR3 is TGTGCTCTTGGGGTCCACCAGCTTCCTACTTCTAGGCGGGGATACACCGATAAACTCATCTTT.

This clone was seen a few times. The junction departs from germline at one end; a sequencing error may be responsible. The chain is built from TRDV1 and TRDJ1; the D gene is possibly TRDD3 (5 bases). From germline, CDR1 is TSWWSYY and CDR2 QGS. The CDR3 has 15 amino acids. The CDR3, as DNA: TGCGCTCTTGGGGAACGGTCCGGACACACCGATACACTCATCTTT. Protein: CALGERSGHTDTLIF.